Sequencing of this TCR beta chain was carried out in a study of radiotherapy plus CTLA-4 blockade in lung cancer. As for the study in general: 15% to 20% of patients responded objectively, and about 30% achieved disease control.

The table came from immunoSEQ multiplex PCR; TCRdb's copy has only in-frame clones and leaves some out. The repertoire holds tens of thousands of clones, with around 81% as singletons. Broader study findings: The study found tumor-derived TCR clones expanded in blood after radiotherapy plus ipilimumab. The authors reported that early blood T cell clone dynamics, with interferon-beta, best predicted response.

The CDR3 is made up of 15 amino acids. Per the germline V gene, CDR1 is MGHRA and CDR2 is YSYEKL. V lost 3 bases, J lost 6 bases, and 10 bases stayed unmatched. Note on this clone: The antigen is undetermined.

The clonotype was recovered from a human donor with non-small cell lung cancer who had a partial response to radiotherapy plus ipilimumab. Some clones in this sample may be carry-over from other donors' samples. Sequenced here: peripheral blood, sampled from a patient treated with radiotherapy plus ipilimumab. The chain combines TRBV4-1 with TRBJ1-1, with 7 bases that match TRBD1. The chain's CDR3 is CASSQTRTGTPEAFF. CDR3 DNA sequence: TGCGCCAGCAGCCAGACCCGGACAGGTACCCCTGAAGCTTTCTTT.